Listed below are T cell receptor beta chains from one sample, sequenced in a study of vaccination and CD4 T cells after COVID-19. MiXCR, run by TCRdb on the PCR reads, gives a single entry per CDR3 protein. Of fewer than 9,500 distinct CDR3 sequences listed, around 35% are singletons. Their specific antigens are unknown. Material: CD4+ T cells from blood, cultured in vitro. Source of these receptors: a human donor in good health. CDR3s include the opening cysteine and the closing phenylalanine or tryptophan. The order of the fields is V gene, J gene, D gene, clone size, CDR3 protein, CDR3 DNA. A D gene is named only where the DNA matches it firmly. The size of a clone is reported for some rows only, either as once, few or many, or as a class for expanded clones.

TRBV7-9	TRBJ1-1	TRBD1	NA	CASSLLKRDRGNTEAFF	TGTGCCAGCAGCTTACTAAAACGGGACAGGGGGAACACTGAAGCTTTCTTT
TRBV28	TRBJ1-2	NA	few	CASSLVAKNYGYTF	TGTGCCAGCAGCCTAGTCGCAAAGAACTATGGCTACACCTTC
TRBV6-5	TRBJ2-7	NA	few	CASSYSPGEQYF	TGTGCCAGCAGTTACTCGCCTGGCGAGCAGTACTTC
TRBV11-2	TRBJ2-7	TRBD2	NA	CASSHLSGASGGAYEQYF	TGTGCCAGCAGCCATCTAAGTGGGGCTAGCGGAGGGGCCTACGAGCAGTACTTC
TRBV6-5	TRBJ2-1	TRBD2	few	CASSYGMSSGKNEQFF	TGTGCCAGCAGTTACGGGATGTCTAGCGGGAAAAATGAGCAGTTCTTC
TRBV20-1	TRBJ1-1	NA	few	CSAPLQTFNTEAFF	TGCAGTGCGCCATTACAGACCTTCAACACTGAAGCTTTCTTT
TRBV28	TRBJ2-7	NA	NA	CASSPRVRRSYEQYF	TGTGCCAGCAGCCCCAGGGTTCGCAGATCCTACGAGCAGTACTTC
TRBV20-1	TRBJ2-1	TRBD2	NA	CSPTASGRAVNHNEQFF	TGCAGCCCCACCGCTAGCGGGAGGGCCGTTAATCACAATGAGCAGTTCTTC
TRBV27	TRBJ1-1	TRBD1	NA	CASRILQQGSTEVFF	TGTGCCAGCAGAATATTACAACAGGGGAGCACTGAAGTTTTCTTT
TRBV27	TRBJ2-3	TRBD2	medium-sized	CASARGGTTDTQYF	TGTGCCAGCGCCCGGGGGGGGACAACCGATACGCAGTATTTT
TRBV6-5	TRBJ2-5	TRBD1	NA	CASSYSMVLNRGQETQYF	TGTGCCAGCAGTTACTCGATGGTTCTAAACAGGGGGCAAGAGACCCAGTACTTC
TRBV7-8	TRBJ1-3	NA	NA	CASSLTHGNTIYF	TGTGCCAGCAGCTTAACCCATGGAAACACCATATATTTT
TRBV7-2	TRBJ1-1	NA	NA	CASSLEGGAEAFF	TGTGCCAGCAGCTTGGAAGGGGGTGCTGAAGCTTTCTTT
TRBV19	TRBJ2-7	NA	NA	CASSNRAGTYEQYF	TGTGCCAGTAGTAACCGGGCAGGGACCTACGAGCAGTACTTC
TRBV4-3	TRBJ2-2	TRBD2	NA	CASSQDLPAGGATGELFF	TGCGCCAGCAGCCAAGACCTGCCAGCGGGAGGGGCTACCGGGGAGCTGTTTTTT
TRBV27	TRBJ2-7	TRBD2	few	CASSSGLAGIYEQYF	TGTGCCAGCAGTTCCGGACTAGCGGGAATATACGAGCAGTACTTC
TRBV5-4	TRBJ1-2	NA	few	CASSLEGVNYGYTF	TGTGCCAGCAGCTTGGAGGGGGTAAACTATGGCTACACCTTC
TRBV20-1	TRBJ1-3	NA	few	CSVGGNTIYF	TGCAGTGTCGGTGGAAACACCATATATTTT